A single sample gave rise to the 12 T cell receptor beta chains below, sequenced in a study of T cells after yellow fever vaccination. TCRdb passed the 5' RACE reads through MiXCR, listing each CDR3 protein once. The data hold around 590,000 distinct CDR3 sequences, with about 12% observed a single time. Sequenced material: PBMCs, taken on the day of the yellow fever booster vaccination. The origin of the receptors is a man under 40 who received the YFV17D yellow fever vaccine.

The rearrangement links TRBV12-3 or TRBV12-4 to TRBJ2-3; no firm D call. The CDR3 sequence is 14 residues long. Trimming left V 3 bases short and J 2 bases short, with 9 bases between. CDR3 sequence (DNA): TGTGCCAGCAGTTTGTTCAGGCCCACAGATACGCAGTATTTT. Encoded protein: CASSLFRPTDTQYF.

This clonotype showed up just a few times. This chain uses TRBV19 with TRBJ2-2; the match to TRBD2 covers 7 bases. V shed 6 bases and J 1 base; nucleotides not matched to a gene: 8. Per the germline V gene, CDR1 is LNHDA and CDR2 is SQIVND (reference sequence). The CDR3 covers 16 residues. CDR3 coding DNA: TGTGCCAGTAGGGTCGGCGGGAGAGTGAACACCGGGGAGCTGTTTTTT. This encodes CASRVGGRVNTGELFF.

The table lists this clonotype with a few counts. The gene calls are TRBV30 and TRBJ2-5, with TRBD2 matching 11 bases. Germline trimming cut 2 bases from V and 5 bases from J; bases unmatched to any gene: 7. Per germline, CDR1 GTSNPN and CDR2 SVGIG (reference sequence). The CDR3 sequence is 15 residues long. CDR3: CAWSLAGGSWETQYF. CDR3 coding DNA: TGTGCCTGGAGTCTAGCGGGAGGAAGTTGGGAGACCCAGTACTTC.

A few counts support this clonotype. V is TRBV9 and J is TRBJ2-1; D ambiguous. CDR1 and CDR2 from the germline V gene are SGDLS and YYNGEE. The CDR3 totals 18 residues. The V and J ends lost 3 bases and 0 bases respectively, with 19 bases between them. As DNA, the CDR3 is TGTGCCAGCAGCGCAGACCCCCCGGGCTTCAGCTCCTACAATGAGCAGTTCTTC. Amino acids: CASSADPPGFSSYNEQFF. Looking up the rest from reference TRBV9 and TRBJ2-1 gives the full variable domain: DSGVTQTPKHLITATGQRVTLRCSPRSGDLSVYWYQQSLDQGLQFLIQYYNGEERAKGNILERFSAQQFPDLHSELNLSSLELGDSALYFCASSADPPGFSSYNEQFFGPGTRLTVL.

This CDR3 is CASRGGENTEAFF. CDR3 bases: TGCGCCAGCAGAGGAGGGGAGAACACTGAAGCTTTCTTT. The gene calls are TRBV5-1 and TRBJ1-1; tentative D call: TRBD1 (5 bases). Germline V gene data show CDR1 as SGHRS and CDR2 as YFSETQ. This CDR3 has 13 residues. Trimming shortened V by 5 bases and J by 1 base, and 9 bases separated the two germline ends.

This chain connects TRBV6-5 to TRBJ2-7; possible D gene TRBD1, 6 bases. Germline values: CDR1 MNHEY, CDR2 SVGAGI. Trimming removed 4 bases at V and 3 bases at J, with 13 bases between. The CDR3 is 14 residues long. The CDR3: CASSFWTASYEQYF. DNA of the CDR3: TGTGCCAGCAGTTTCTGGACAGCTAGCTACGAGCAGTACTTC.

For this clonotype: One base away lies a much larger clone, so this may be a sequencing read error. V is TRBV11-2 and J is TRBJ2-6; D remains ambiguous. CDR3 length: 14 residues. Germline CDR1 and CDR2: SGHAT and FQNNGV. The ends were cut back, 5 bases at V and 0 bases at J, with 5 bases in the middle. This CDR3 is CASSMSSGANVLTF. For the CDR3, the DNA is TGTGCCAGCAGCATGTCCTCTGGGGCCAACGTCCTGACTTTC.

Only a few counts were recorded for this clonotype. J is TRBJ2-1 and V is TRBV29-1, with TRBD2 matching 11 bases. This CDR3 has 14 amino acids. J gave up 7 bases and V 2 bases, and 4 bases lay outside the gene matches. CDR1 and CDR2 (germline): SQVTM, ANQGSEA. CDR3 in amino acids: CSVERLAGGNEQFF. The CDR3 nucleotides read TGCAGCGTTGAAAGGTTAGCGGGAGGGAATGAGCAGTTCTTC.

This clonotype was detected only a few times. The chain has TRBV18 and TRBJ2-7; D is perhaps TRBD2 (5 bases). This CDR3 has 14 amino acids. V was trimmed by 0 bases and J by 4 bases, leaving 10 bases between them. In germline, CDR1 is KGHSH, CDR2 LQKENI. The CDR3 is CASSPPEGRYEQYF. DNA of the CDR3: TGTGCCAGCTCACCACCAGAGGGCCGGTACGAGCAGTACTTC. Drawing the rest from reference TRBV18 and TRBJ2-7, the complete variable domain is NAGVMQNPRHLVRRRGQEARLRCSPMKGHSHVYWYRQLPEEGLKFMVYLQKENIIDESGMPKERFSAEFPKEGPSILRIQQVVRGDSAAYFCASSPPEGRYEQYFGPGTRLTVT.

This clonotype was observed a few times. This chain links TRBV20-1 with TRBJ2-1; 11 bases agree with TRBD2. Germline trimming cut 6 bases from V and 0 bases from J; bases unmatched to any gene: 4. Germline V gene sequence: CDR1 DFQATT, CDR2 SNEGSKA (reference sequence). This CDR3 contains 15 residues. CDR3 sequence: CSARSGRDSYNEQFF. In nucleotides, the CDR3 is TGCAGTGCCCGTAGCGGGAGGGACTCCTACAATGAGCAGTTCTTC.

The chain uses TRBV12-3 or TRBV12-4 and TRBJ2-3, with D perhaps TRBD2 (5 bases). V was cut by 4 bases and J by 4 bases, with 12 bases left in between. This CDR3 contains 14 residues. The CDR3: CASSSIMGADTQYF. The CDR3 DNA follows: TGTGCCAGCAGTTCCATTATGGGAGCAGATACGCAGTATTTT.

This clonotype was seen more than once but under ten times. The chain carries TRBV19 and TRBJ1-2, with no clear D. V was clipped by 7 bases and J by 0 bases, with 12 bases between them. Per the germline V gene, CDR1 is LNHDA and CDR2 is SQIVND (reference sequence). CDR3 length equals 14 residues. CDR3 amino acids: CASTEWKANYGYTF. The CDR3 DNA follows: TGTGCCAGTACCGAATGGAAAGCTAACTATGGCTACACCTTC.